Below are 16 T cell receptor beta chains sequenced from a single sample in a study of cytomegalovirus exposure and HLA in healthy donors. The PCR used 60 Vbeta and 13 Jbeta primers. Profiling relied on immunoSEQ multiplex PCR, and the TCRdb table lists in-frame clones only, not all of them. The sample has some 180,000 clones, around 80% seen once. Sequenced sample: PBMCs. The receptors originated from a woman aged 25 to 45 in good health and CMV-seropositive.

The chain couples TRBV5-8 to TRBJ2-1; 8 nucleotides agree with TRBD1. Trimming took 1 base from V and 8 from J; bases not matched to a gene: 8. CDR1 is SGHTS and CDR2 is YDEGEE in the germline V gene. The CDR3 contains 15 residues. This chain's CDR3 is CASSLYLDRVHEQFF. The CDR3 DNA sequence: TGTGCCAGCAGCTTGTATTTGGACAGGGTCCATGAGCAGTTCTTC.

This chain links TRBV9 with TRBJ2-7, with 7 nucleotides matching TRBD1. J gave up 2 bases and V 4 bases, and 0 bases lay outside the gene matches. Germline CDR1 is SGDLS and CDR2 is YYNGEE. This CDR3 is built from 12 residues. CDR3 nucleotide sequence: TGTGCCAGCAGCAGGGGGCCCTACGAGCAGTACTTC. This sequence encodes CASSRGPYEQYF.

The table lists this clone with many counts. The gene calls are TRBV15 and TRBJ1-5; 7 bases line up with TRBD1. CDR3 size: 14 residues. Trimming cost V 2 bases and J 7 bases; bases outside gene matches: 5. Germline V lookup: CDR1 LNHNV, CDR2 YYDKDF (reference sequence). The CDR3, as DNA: TGTGCCACCAGCAGATCCACAGGGGAACAGCCCCAGCATTTT. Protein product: CATSRSTGEQPQHF.

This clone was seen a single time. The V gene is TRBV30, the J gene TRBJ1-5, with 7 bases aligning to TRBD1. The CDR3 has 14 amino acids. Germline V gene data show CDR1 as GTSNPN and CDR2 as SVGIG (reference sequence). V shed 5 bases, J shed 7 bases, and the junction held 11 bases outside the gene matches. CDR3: CAWASGTASQPQHF. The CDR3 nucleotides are TGTGCCTGGGCGAGTGGGACAGCGAGCCAGCCCCAGCATTTT.

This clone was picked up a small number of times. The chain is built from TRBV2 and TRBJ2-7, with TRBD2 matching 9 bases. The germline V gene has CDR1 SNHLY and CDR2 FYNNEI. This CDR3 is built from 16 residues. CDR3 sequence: CAAGPTWREGLNEQYF. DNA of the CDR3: TGTGCAGCAGGTCCCACGTGGCGGGAGGGCCTGAACGAGCAGTACTTC.

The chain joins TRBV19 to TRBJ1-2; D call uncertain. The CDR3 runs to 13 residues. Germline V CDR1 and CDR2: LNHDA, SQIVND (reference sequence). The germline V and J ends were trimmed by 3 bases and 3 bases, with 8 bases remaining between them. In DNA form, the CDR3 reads TGTGCCAGTAGTATCTCCGAGGACTATGGCTACACCTTC. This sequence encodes CASSISEDYGYTF.

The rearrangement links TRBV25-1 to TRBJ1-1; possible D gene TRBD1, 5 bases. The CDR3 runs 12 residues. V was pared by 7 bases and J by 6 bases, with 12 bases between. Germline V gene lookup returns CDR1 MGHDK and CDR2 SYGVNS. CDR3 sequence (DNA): TGTGCCAGCACGGGGACGGGGGCTGAAGCTTTCTTT. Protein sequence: CASTGTGAEAFF.

CDR3 sequence (DNA): TGCAGTTGTGGGGCCCTCTATGGCTACACCTTC. Its translation is CSCGALYGYTF. This chain joins TRBV20-1 and TRBJ1-2; tentative D call: TRBD1 (5 bases). The germline V and J ends were trimmed by 8 bases and 4 bases, with 11 bases remaining between them. Germline loops: CDR1 DFQATT, CDR2 SNEGSKA (reference sequence). There are 11 residues in the CDR3.

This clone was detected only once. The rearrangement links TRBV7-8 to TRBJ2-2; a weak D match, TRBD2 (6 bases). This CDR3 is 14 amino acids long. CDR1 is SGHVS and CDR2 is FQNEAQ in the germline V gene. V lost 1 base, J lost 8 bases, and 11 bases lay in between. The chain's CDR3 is CASSLGRGRGELFF. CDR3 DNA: TGTGCCAGCAGCTTAGGGCGGGGAAGGGGGGAGCTGTTTTTT. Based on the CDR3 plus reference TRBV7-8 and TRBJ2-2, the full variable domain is GAGVSQSPRYKVAKRGQDVALRCDPISGHVSLFWYQQALGQGPEFLTYFQNEAQLDKSGLPSDRFFAERPEGSVSTLKIQRTQQEDSAVYLCASSLGRGRGELFFGEGSRLTVL.

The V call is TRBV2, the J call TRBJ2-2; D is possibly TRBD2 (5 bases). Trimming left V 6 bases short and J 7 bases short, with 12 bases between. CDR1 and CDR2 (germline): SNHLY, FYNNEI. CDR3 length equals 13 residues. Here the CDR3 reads CASRDSVGGELFF. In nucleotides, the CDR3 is TGTGCCAGCAGGGACTCTGTGGGCGGGGAGCTGTTTTTT.

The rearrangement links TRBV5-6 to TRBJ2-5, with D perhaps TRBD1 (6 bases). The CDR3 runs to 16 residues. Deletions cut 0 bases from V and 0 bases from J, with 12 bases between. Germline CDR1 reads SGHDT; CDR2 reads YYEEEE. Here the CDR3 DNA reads TGTGCCAGCAGCTTGGCAGGGGCGCGGTACCAAGAGACCCAGTACTTC. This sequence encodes CASSLAGARYQETQYF.

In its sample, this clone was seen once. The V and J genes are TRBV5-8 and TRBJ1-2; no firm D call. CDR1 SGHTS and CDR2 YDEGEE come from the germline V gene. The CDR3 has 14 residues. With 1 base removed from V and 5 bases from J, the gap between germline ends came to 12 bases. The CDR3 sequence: CASSLRWFGYGYTF. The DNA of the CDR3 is TGTGCCAGCAGCTTGAGGTGGTTCGGGTATGGCTACACCTTC.

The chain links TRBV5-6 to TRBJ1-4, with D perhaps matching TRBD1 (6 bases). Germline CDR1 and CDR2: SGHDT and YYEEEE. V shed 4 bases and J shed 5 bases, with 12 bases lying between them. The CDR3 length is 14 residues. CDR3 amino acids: CASSRGHFNEKLFF. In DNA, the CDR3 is TGTGCCAGCAGCCGGGGACACTTCAATGAAAAACTGTTTTTT.

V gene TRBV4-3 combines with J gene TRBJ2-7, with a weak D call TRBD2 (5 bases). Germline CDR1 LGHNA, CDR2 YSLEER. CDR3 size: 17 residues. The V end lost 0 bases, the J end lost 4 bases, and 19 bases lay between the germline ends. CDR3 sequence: CASSQDLGGRFEYEQYF. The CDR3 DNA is TGCGCCAGCAGCCAAGATCTTGGAGGAAGGTTCGAATACGAGCAGTACTTC.

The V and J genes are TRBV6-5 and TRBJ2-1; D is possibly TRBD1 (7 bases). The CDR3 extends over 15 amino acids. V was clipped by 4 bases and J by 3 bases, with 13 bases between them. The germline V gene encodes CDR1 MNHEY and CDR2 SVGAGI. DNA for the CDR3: TGTGCCAGCAGTTCCGGGGGACAGAACTACAATGAGCAGTTCTTC. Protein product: CASSSGGQNYNEQFF.

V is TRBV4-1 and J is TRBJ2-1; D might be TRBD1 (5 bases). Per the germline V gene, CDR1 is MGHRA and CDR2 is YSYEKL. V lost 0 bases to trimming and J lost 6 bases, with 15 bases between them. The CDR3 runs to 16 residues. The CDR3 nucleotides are TGCGCCAGCAGCCAAGAGCAGGGAATATCGATCAATGAGCAGTTCTTC. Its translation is CASSQEQGISINEQFF.